This paragraph covers one TCR beta chain sequence. Sample treatment: oral pan-JAK inhibitor, 5-10 mg twice daily. Extracted RNA was reverse transcribed into cDNA, the sequencing template. Libraries were prepared by immunoSEQ multiplex PCR; TCRdb keeps only in-frame clonotypes and omits some of them. Found here are around 200,000 clones, around 58% of them singletons; the top ten hold around 13%. The sample originates from a study of CD8+ T cells in alopecia areata. The trim removed 11 bases at V and 2 bases at J, leaving 5 bases unmatched. Germline V gene sequence: CDR1 SNHLY, CDR2 FYNNEI. The CDR3 extends over 15 amino acids.

Sequences were derived from CD8+ T cells sorted from blood, sampled at week 24, from a patient treated with tofacitinib. This clonotype was sampled from a human donor with alopecia areata. The chain uses TRBV2 and TRBJ2-1; TRBD2 matches 14 bases. For the CDR3, the DNA is TGTGCCCGGACTAGCGGGGGGCGTACCTACAATGAGCAGTTCTTC. Translated: CARTSGGRTYNEQFF.